This TCR beta chain was profiled in a study of OX40 agonist ivuxolimab in advanced cancers. Study outcomes and limitations: Among the lowest levels of clonal expansion were found in partial responders at 0.1-3.0 mg/kg.

The CDR3 length is 16 residues. V trimming: 3 bases; J trimming: 4 bases; junction bases outside the gene matches: 10. Germline V CDR1 and CDR2: SGHTA, FQGNSA. Regarding this clone: Its antigen is currently unknown.

TCRdb's copy holds only in-frame clones and misses some; the assay was immunoSEQ multiplex PCR. The table lists under 150,000 clones, roughly nine tenths of them singletons. The TCR comes from an adult with an advanced solid tumor such as melanoma, head and neck, liver or kidney cancer. The sample was CD4+ or CD8+ T cells sorted from blood, taken in a trial of the OX40 agonist ivuxolimab. The genes are TRBV7-2 and TRBJ2-3; TRBD1 matches at 7 bases. The CDR3 reads CASSFLRQGVPDTQYF. CDR3 nucleotide sequence: TGTGCCAGCAGCTTCCTGAGACAGGGAGTTCCAGATACGCAGTATTTT. Based on the CDR3 plus reference TRBV7-2 and TRBJ2-3, the full variable domain is GAGVSQSPSNKVTEKGKDVELRCDPISGHTALYWYRQSLGQGLEFLIYFQGNSAPDKSGLPSDRFSAERTGGSVSTLTIQRTQQEDSAVYLCASSFLRQGVPDTQYFGPGTRLTVL.